This T cell receptor (beta chain) was recovered during a study of tumor and adjacent non-tumor tissue in lung cancer. Study in general: Each sample yielded about 4.17 million productive TCRbeta reads on average.

Losses at the gene ends were 3 bases for V and 7 bases for J; bases not matched to a gene: 14. This CDR3 spans 17 amino acids. Germline CDR1 MRHNA, CDR2 SNTAGT. This clonotype was seen a single time. RNA was extracted from bulk tissue without any cell sorting. TCRbeta libraries were built with three rounds of nested PCR, modified from ARM-PCR. MiXCR, run by TCRdb on the multiplex PCR reads, gives a single entry per CDR3 protein. The data show approximately 71,000 distinct CDR3 sequences, roughly 56% seen once. This chain connects TRBV6-4 to TRBJ2-1; 8 bases are a match to TRBD1. The clonotype originates from a man in his forties or fifties with non-small cell lung cancer. Sequencing was performed on lung tumor tissue. Here the CDR3 reads CASSDCHTGGGWNEQFF. Here the CDR3 DNA reads TGTGCCAGCAGTGATTGCCATACAGGGGGTGGTTGGAATGAGCAGTTCTTC.